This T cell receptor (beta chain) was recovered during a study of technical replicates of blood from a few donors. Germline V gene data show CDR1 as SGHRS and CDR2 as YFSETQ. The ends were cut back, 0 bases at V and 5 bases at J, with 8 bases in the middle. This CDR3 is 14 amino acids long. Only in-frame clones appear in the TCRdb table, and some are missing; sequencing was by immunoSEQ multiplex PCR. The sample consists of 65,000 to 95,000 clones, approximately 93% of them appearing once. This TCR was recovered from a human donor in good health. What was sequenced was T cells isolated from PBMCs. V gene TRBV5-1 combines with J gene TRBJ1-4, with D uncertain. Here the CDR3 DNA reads TGCGCCAGCAGCTTGGCCGGAGTCAATGAAAAACTGTTTTTT. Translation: CASSLAGVNEKLFF.